A single sample gave rise to the 16 T cell receptor beta chains below, sequenced in a study of T cells in women clearing cervical HPV infection. Assay used: immunoSEQ multiplex PCR; TCRdb lists only in-frame clones, some missing. This repertoire includes under 45,000 clones. Sequences were obtained from blood buffy coat. The receptors were gathered from a woman between 18 and 70 years old with a cervical HPV16 infection that either progressed to CIN3+ or cleared (not recorded which).

Points on this clone: With the read ending 3 residues before the CDR3 end, the germline J gene is used to fill in that end. The chain links TRBV10-3 to TRBJ2-3; TRBD2 aligns across 9 bases. Germline V CDR1 and CDR2: ENHRY, SYGVKD. Trimming removed 4 bases from V and 4 bases from J; junction bases left unmatched: 9. The CDR3 sequence is 16 residues long. The CDR3 spells CAISGMGSGSADTQYF. The part of the CDR3 DNA that was read is TGTGCCATCAGTGGAATGGGTAGCGGGAGCGCAGATACG.

As to this clone: With the read ending 3 residues before the CDR3 end, the germline J gene is used to fill in that end. The V gene is TRBV20-1, the J gene TRBJ1-2, with 7 bases that match TRBD1. Germline assignment: CDR1 DFQATT and CDR2 SNEGSKA (reference sequence). J was trimmed by 1 base and V by 2 bases; bases with no gene match: 7. The CDR3 totals 15 residues. The part of the CDR3 DNA that was read is TGCAGTGCTAGACTACCCACAGGGGTTAACTATGGC. The encoded protein is CSARLPTGVNYG. Given in full, the CDR3 is CSARLPTGVNYGYTF.

Remarks on this clone: The sequence runs out 3 residues before the end of the CDR3; the remainder is reconstructed from the germline J gene. The chain links TRBV12-3 or TRBV12-4 to TRBJ1-1, with D hard to call. V shed 5 bases and J shed 6 bases, with 16 bases lying between them. The CDR3 is 14 residues long. The chain's CDR3 is CASSPGVRPAEAFF. The DNA read from the CDR3 is TGTGCCAGCAGTCCAGGCGTCCGCCCCGCTGAA.

Comments on this clone: The CDR3 goes on 3 residues after the read ends, and that part is filled in from the germline J gene. Other DNA sequences in this specimen translate into the identical CDR3. V is TRBV7-9 and J is TRBJ1-1; D may be TRBD1 (6 bases). Per germline, CDR1 SEHNR and CDR2 FQNEAQ (reference sequence). The CDR3 length is 12 residues. The CDR3 DNA, read in part, is TGTGCCAGCAGCGAGGGGGTGAGGGAA. Encoded protein: CASSEGVRE. From start to end, the CDR3 is CASSEGVREAFF.

A note on this clone: Coverage ceases 3 residues before the CDR3 finishes, and the germline J gene fills in the end. This chain uses TRBV20-1 with TRBJ2-3; D remains ambiguous. The CDR3 sequence is 14 residues long. Germline V lookup: CDR1 DFQATT, CDR2 SNEGSKA (reference sequence). The ends were cut back, 5 bases at V and 0 bases at J, with 12 bases in the middle. The CDR3 bases that were read are TGCAGTGCTCAGACTGGATATAGCACAGATACG. Its protein is CSAQTGYSTDT. The full CDR3 reads CSAQTGYSTDTQYF.

Turning to this clone: The read ends 3 residues early relative to the CDR3; the germline J gene fills the gap. The rearrangement uses TRBV7-3 and TRBJ2-1; TRBD1 is a possible D gene (5 bases). The V end was cut by 6 bases, the J end by 5 bases, with 11 bases between. Germline CDR1 is SGHTA and CDR2 is FQGTGA. The CDR3 covers 13 residues. CDR3: CASSSGYHNEQFF. The CDR3 bases that were read are TGTGCCAGCAGTTCAGGGTACCACAATGAG.

As regards this clone: The read falls 3 residues short of the CDR3 end, and the missing part is taken from the germline J gene. The V gene is TRBV7-9, the J gene TRBJ2-5; 7 positions agree with TRBD2. Germline V CDR1 and CDR2: SEHNR, FQNEAQ (reference sequence). The CDR3 extends over 14 amino acids. The CDR3 is CASSLGSGADTQYF. The part of the CDR3 DNA that was read is TGTGCCAGCAGCTTGGGGAGCGGGGCAGATACC. Complete variable domain (other parts from reference TRBV7-9 and TRBJ2-5): DTGVSQNPRHKITKRGQNVTFRCDPISEHNRLYWYRQTLGQGPEFLTYFQNEAQLEKSRLLSDRFSAERPKGSFSTLEIQRTEQGDSAMYLCASSLGSGADTQYFGPGTRLLVL.

Remarks on this clone: Read data end 3 residues before the CDR3 end; the end is taken from the germline J gene. The chain employs TRBV13 and TRBJ2-2; D is perhaps TRBD1 (6 bases). V lost 0 bases and J lost 1, with 15 bases in between. The CDR3 sequence is 18 residues long. Germline values: CDR1 PRHDT, CDR2 FYEKMQ (reference sequence). The CDR3 region is CASSLGPTTGKNTGELFF. The DNA read from the CDR3 is TGTGCCAGCAGCTTAGGCCCCACAACAGGGAAGAACACCGGGGAG.

A note on this clone: The read stops 3 residues short of the end of the CDR3; the missing end is completed from the germline J gene. This rearrangement joins TRBV18 to TRBJ2-4; 7 bases line up with TRBD1. Germline CDR1 KGHSH, CDR2 LQKENI. The CDR3 runs to 16 residues. CDR3 region: CASSLETGTDEYGQYF. The sequenced CDR3 bases are TGTGCCAGCTCACTTGAAACCGGGACAGATGAATATGGT.

As regards this clone: The CDR3 end falls 3 residues outside the read, so it is completed with the germline J gene. V and J are TRBV7-9 and TRBJ2-5; D uncertain. Germline V gene lookup returns CDR1 SEHNR and CDR2 FQNEAQ (reference sequence). V lost 1 base and J lost 5, with 14 bases in between. CDR3 length: 15 amino acids. CDR3 amino acids: CASSLEGSPSETQYF. The CDR3 DNA, read in part, is TGTGCCAGCAGCTTAGAAGGTAGCCCAAGCGAGACC.

Turning to this clone: The CDR3 end lies 3 residues beyond the end of the read and is filled in from the germline J gene. The gene calls are TRBV2 and TRBJ2-7, with TRBD1 matching over 9 bases. Germline CDR1 reads SNHLY; CDR2 reads FYNNEI. CDR3 length equals 16 residues. Unmatched junction bases numbered 16, after V lost 7 bases and J lost 6 bases. The CDR3 DNA, read in part, is TGTGCCAGCAATTCCGGGACAGGGCTTTATGAGCGCGAG. It encodes CASNSGTGLYERE. The entire CDR3 protein is CASNSGTGLYEREQYF.

Regarding this clone: The read ends 3 residues early relative to the CDR3; the germline J gene fills the gap. V is TRBV7-9 and J is TRBJ1-5; D not certain. Germline-derived CDR1 and CDR2 are SEHNR and FQNEAQ (reference sequence). Trimming shortened V by 3 bases and J by 0 bases, and 9 bases separated the two germline ends. The CDR3 is 15 amino acids. CDR3 DNA (partial): TGTGCCAGCAGCTTCTCCGGGGATAGCAATCAGCCC. It yields the protein CASSFSGDSNQP. The CDR3, in full, reads CASSFSGDSNQPQHF.

The part of the CDR3 DNA that was read is TGTGCCAGCACCCCCTTTGAGCGTTTGGCAGATACG. This gives the protein CASTPFERLADT. In full, the CDR3 is CASTPFERLADTQYF. The V gene is TRBV28, the J gene TRBJ2-3; D gene ambiguous. Coverage ceases 3 residues before the CDR3 finishes, and the germline J gene fills in the end. Deletions cut 7 bases from V and 4 bases from J, with 18 bases between. Germline CDR1 MDHEN, CDR2 SYDVKM. This CDR3 has 15 residues.

A note on this clone: The CDR3 is cut off 3 residues early in the read; its end comes from the germline J gene. The J gene is TRBJ1-1, the V gene TRBV29-1; TRBD1 matches at 8 bases. The J segment lost 1 base and the V segment lost 2 bases, leaving 6 bases of the junction unmatched. The CDR3 has 15 amino acids. CDR1 and CDR2 from the germline V gene are SQVTM and ANQGSEA. The DNA read from the CDR3 is TGCAGCGTTGAACCCGAGGACAGGGCGAACACTGAA. Protein: CSVEPEDRANTE. The complete CDR3 reads CSVEPEDRANTEAFF.

Notes on this clone: Read coverage stops 3 residues before the CDR3 terminus; the germline J gene supplies the remainder. The gene calls are TRBV30 and TRBJ2-5; tentatively, D is TRBD1 (8 bases). Trimming pared 5 bases from V and 5 bases from J, leaving 15 bases between. The CDR3 is made up of 13 amino acids. The V gene's germline CDR1 is GTSNPN and CDR2 SVGIG (reference sequence). The sequenced CDR3 bases are TGTGCCTGGGGACAGGGAGCGGGGGAGACC. Translating it yields CAWGQGAGET. The complete CDR3 sequence is CAWGQGAGETQYF.

A word on this clone: The read halts 3 residues ahead of the CDR3 end, with the missing end drawn from the germline J gene. The chain employs TRBV19 and TRBJ2-3, with 10 bases matching TRBD1. CDR1 is LNHDA and CDR2 is SQIVND in the germline V gene (reference sequence). This CDR3 contains 14 residues. The CDR3 sequence: CASSRQGARETQYF. The sequenced part of the CDR3 DNA is TGTGCCAGTAGTCGACAGGGGGCGAGGGAGACG.